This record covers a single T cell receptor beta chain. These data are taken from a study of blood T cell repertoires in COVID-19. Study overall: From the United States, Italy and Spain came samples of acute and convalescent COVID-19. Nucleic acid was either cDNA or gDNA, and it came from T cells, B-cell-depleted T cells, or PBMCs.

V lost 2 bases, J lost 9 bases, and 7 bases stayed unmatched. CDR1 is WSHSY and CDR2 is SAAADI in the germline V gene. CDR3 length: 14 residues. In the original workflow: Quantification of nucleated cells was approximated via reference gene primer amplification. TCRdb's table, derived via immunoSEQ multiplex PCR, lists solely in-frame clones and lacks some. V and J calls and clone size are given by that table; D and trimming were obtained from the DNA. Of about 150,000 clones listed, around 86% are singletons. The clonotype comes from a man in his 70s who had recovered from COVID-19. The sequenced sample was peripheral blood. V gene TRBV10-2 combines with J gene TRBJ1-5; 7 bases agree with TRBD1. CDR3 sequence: CASSENRGLGPQHF. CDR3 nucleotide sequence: TGCGCCAGCAGTGAGAATAGGGGGCTTGGGCCCCAGCATTTT.